This TCR beta chain emerged from a study of blood T cell repertoires in COVID-19. Overall study context: Sources were T cells, B-cell-depleted T cells, or PBMCs; the material itself was cDNA or gDNA.

Libraries were prepared by immunoSEQ multiplex PCR; TCRdb keeps only in-frame clonotypes and omits some of them. Among about 210,000 clones listed, approximately 78% were seen once. Living in 20 to 30 US areas, the participants were between about 18 and 90 years of age. Clinical history reported by participants formed the basis on which cohorts were assigned. Sequencing was carried out using PBMCs or T cells enriched from blood (not recorded which). This sequence originates from a man aged 40-49 years who had recovered from COVID-19.

The CDR3 here is CASSSREGGPGELFF. The CDR3 nucleotides are TGTGCCAGCAGCTCCCGGGAGGGGGGACCCGGGGAGCTGTTTTTT. V and J are TRBV11-2 and TRBJ2-2, with 8 nucleotides matching TRBD2. The CDR3 is made up of 15 amino acids. After removal of 4 bases from V and 6 bases from J, the junction contained 7 bases not matched to a gene. CDR1 is SGHAT, CDR2 FQNNGV, per germline.